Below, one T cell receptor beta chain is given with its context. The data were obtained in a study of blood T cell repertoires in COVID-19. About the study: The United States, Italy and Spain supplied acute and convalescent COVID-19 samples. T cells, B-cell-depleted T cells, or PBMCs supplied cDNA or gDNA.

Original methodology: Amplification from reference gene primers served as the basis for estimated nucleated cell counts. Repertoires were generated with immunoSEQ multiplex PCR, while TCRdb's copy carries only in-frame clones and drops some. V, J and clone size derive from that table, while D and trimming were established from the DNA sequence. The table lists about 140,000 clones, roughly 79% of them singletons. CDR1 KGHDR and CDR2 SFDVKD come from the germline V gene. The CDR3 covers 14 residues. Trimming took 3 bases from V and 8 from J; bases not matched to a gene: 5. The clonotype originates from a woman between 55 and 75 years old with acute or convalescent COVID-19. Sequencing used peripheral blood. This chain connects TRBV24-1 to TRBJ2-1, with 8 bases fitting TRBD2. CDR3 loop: CATSDGLAADEQFF. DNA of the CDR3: TGTGCCACCAGTGATGGACTAGCAGCGGATGAGCAGTTCTTC.